The 10 T cell receptor beta chains reported below all come from one sample, sequenced in a study of CD8+ T cells in alopecia areata. Extraction of RNA preceded its reverse transcription into cDNA, which served as the sequencing template. Some clones are missing from TCRdb's copy, which holds only in-frame ones; the method was immunoSEQ multiplex PCR. Here the sample spans about 200,000 clones, roughly two fifths being singletons. The treatment is: oral pan-JAK inhibitor, 5-10 mg twice daily. The specimen comprised CD4+ T cells sorted from blood, sampled at approximately week 30, from a patient treated with tofacitinib. The receptor set was obtained from a human donor with alopecia areata.

V and J are TRBV29-1 and TRBJ1-1; no definite D call. This CDR3 contains 11 residues. Trimming left V 5 bases short and J 9 bases short, with 13 bases between. Germline V gives CDR1 SQVTM, CDR2 ANQGSEA. DNA for the CDR3: TGCAGCGTTCATAAACGAGAAAAAGCTTTCTTT. Protein product: CSVHKREKAFF.

This clone was counted between two and nine times. The chain uses TRBV4-1 and TRBJ2-5; possibly TRBD1 or TRBD2 for D (5 bases each). The CDR3 spans 14 residues. The germline gives CDR1 MGHRA, CDR2 YSYEKL. Trimming shortened V by 1 base and J by 4 bases, and 10 bases separated the two germline ends. The CDR3 region has the DNA TGCGCCAGCAGCCAAGGGGGGTATGGAGAGACCCAGTACTTC. Translating it yields CASSQGGYGETQYF.

V and J are TRBV2 and TRBJ1-5, with 10 nucleotides matching TRBD1. Trimming cost V 8 bases and J 7 bases; bases outside gene matches: 5. The CDR3 runs to 13 residues. Germline V lookup: CDR1 SNHLY, CDR2 FYNNEI. The CDR3 DNA reads TGTGCCAGCGGGACAGGGGCAGGACAGCCCCAGCATTTT. Residues: CASGTGAGQPQHF. Variable domain in full (rest from reference TRBV2 and TRBJ1-5): EPEVTQTPSHQVTQMGQEVILRCVPISNHLYFYWYRQILGQKVEFLVSFYNNEISEKSEIFDDQFSVERPDGSNFTLKIRSTKLEDSAMYFCASGTGAGQPQHFGDGTRLSIL.

This clone occurred a few times. The gene calls are TRBV19 and TRBJ2-4; no definite D call. Germline loops: CDR1 LNHDA, CDR2 SQIVND (reference sequence). The CDR3 is made up of 14 amino acids. V gave up 6 bases and J gave up 0 bases, with 9 bases separating them. CDR3 region: CASSPIIAKNIQYF. Written as DNA, the CDR3 is TGTGCCAGTAGCCCGATAATAGCCAAAAACATTCAGTACTTC. The complete variable domain, with remaining parts taken from reference TRBV19 and TRBJ2-4, reads DGGITQSPKYLFRKEGQNVTLSCEQNLNHDAMYWYRQDPGQGLRLIYYSQIVNDFQKGDIAEGYSVSREKKESFPLTVTSAQKNPTAFYLCASSPIIAKNIQYFGAGTRLSVL.

The J gene is TRBJ1-3, the V gene TRBV30; D is unresolved. Germline CDR1 is GTSNPN and CDR2 is SVGIG (reference sequence). The CDR3 is 15 amino acids. The germline V and J ends were trimmed by 4 bases and 7 bases, with 20 bases remaining between them. The CDR3 loop is CAWTPPVRSGNTIYF. In DNA, the CDR3 is TGTGCCTGGACCCCCCCGGTCAGGTCCGGCAACACCATATATTTT.

This clone has a handful of counts. J is TRBJ1-2 and V is TRBV12-5; no definite D call. Deletions cut 3 bases from V and 6 bases from J, with 11 bases between. Looked up from germline, CDR1 is LGHNT and CDR2 is FRNRAP. This CDR3 has 13 residues. CDR3 loop: CASGLGRRNGYTF. The CDR3 DNA sequence: TGTGCTAGTGGTTTAGGGAGGAGGAATGGCTACACCTTC.

This clone was seen a few times. CDR3 residues: CASSTDISYGYTF. DNA for the CDR3: TGCGCCAGCAGTACGGACATCTCCTATGGCTACACCTTC. The rearrangement joins TRBV5-1 to TRBJ1-2; D perhaps matches TRBD1 (5 bases). The length of the CDR3 is 13 residues. The V end was cut by 5 bases, the J end by 4 bases, with 12 bases between. Germline CDR1 and CDR2: SGHRS and YFSETQ.

This chain links TRBV6-5 with TRBJ2-2; the D gene is possibly TRBD2 (6 bases). The V and J ends lost 7 bases and 1 base respectively, with 13 bases between them. The length of the CDR3 is 15 residues. CDR1 and CDR2 (germline): MNHEY, SVGAGI. In DNA, the CDR3 is TGTGCCAGCACCCTCGGAGGGTTGAACACCGGGGAGCTGTTTTTT. As protein: CASTLGGLNTGELFF.

This clone was detected a few times. The CDR3, as DNA: TGTGCCAGCAGCCAACCGGACCAAGAGACCCAGTACTTC. The encoded protein is CASSQPDQETQYF. The chain links TRBV4-2 to TRBJ2-5; D ambiguous. The CDR3 loop spans 13 amino acids. Germline CDR1 LGHNA, CDR2 YNFKEQ. Trimming removed 2 bases at V and 0 bases at J, with 4 bases between.

V is TRBV29-1 and J is TRBJ2-7; 9 bases are shared with TRBD1. J gave up 2 bases and V 6 bases, and 5 bases lay outside the gene matches. CDR1 is SQVTM and CDR2 is ANQGSEA in the germline V gene. This CDR3 is 13 amino acids long. Written as DNA, the CDR3 is TGCAGCGTAGCGGGACAGGGAGCCTACGAGCAGTACTTC. Protein: CSVAGQGAYEQYF.